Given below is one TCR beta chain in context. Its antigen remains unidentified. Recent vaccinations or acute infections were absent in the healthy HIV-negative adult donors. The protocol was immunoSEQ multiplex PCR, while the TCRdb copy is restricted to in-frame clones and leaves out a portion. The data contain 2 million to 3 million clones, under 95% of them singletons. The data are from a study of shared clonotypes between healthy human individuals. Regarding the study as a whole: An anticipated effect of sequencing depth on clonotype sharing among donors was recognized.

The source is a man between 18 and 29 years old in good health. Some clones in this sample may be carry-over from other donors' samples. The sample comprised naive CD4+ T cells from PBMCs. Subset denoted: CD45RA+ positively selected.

In DNA, the CDR3 is TGTGCCAGCAGTTACAGCGGCCTCACAGATACGCAGTATTTT. It encodes CASSYSGLTDTQYF. The chain employs TRBV6-5 and TRBJ2-3; maybe TRBD2 (5 bases). This CDR3 spans 14 amino acids. V lost 2 bases and J 2 bases, leaving 8 bases between the germline ends. Looked up from germline, CDR1 is MNHEY and CDR2 is SVGAGI.